This T cell receptor (beta chain) is from a study of blood T cell repertoires in COVID-19. Study information: From the United States, Italy and Spain came samples of acute and convalescent COVID-19. Sample material is recorded as cDNA or gDNA derived from T cells, B-cell-depleted T cells, or PBMCs.

Per the authors' pipeline: Reference gene primer amplification yielded estimated nucleated cell counts. Libraries were prepared by immunoSEQ multiplex PCR; TCRdb keeps only in-frame clonotypes and omits some of them. The D gene and trimming were derived from the DNA, and the V and J assignments and clone size from that table. The sample has 200,000 to 250,000 clones, roughly nine tenths seen once. Germline V gives CDR1 LGHNA, CDR2 YSLEER. The CDR3 extends over 16 amino acids. V was clipped by 4 bases and J by 3 bases, with 19 bases between them. Patients in Seattle were enrolled during active infection, then followed longitudinally.

The chain recombines TRBV4-3 with TRBJ2-7, with D perhaps TRBD2 (5 bases). Sequenced input: peripheral blood. The receptor was isolated from a man in his sixties with COVID-19, enrolled during active disease. CDR3 DNA sequence: TGCGCCAGCAGCCCCCAGGTGGGGAGTACGATCTACGAGCAGTACTTC. This encodes CASSPQVGSTIYEQYF.